The rows below give T cell receptor beta chains drawn from one sample of a study of shared clonotypes between healthy human individuals. The data were produced by immunoSEQ multiplex PCR, yet TCRdb's version contains in-frame clones alone and is incomplete. The top ten hold 0.9% to 1.4% of the sample, which has around 2,000,000 clones, about 95% seen once. Sample: naive CD8+ T cells sorted from blood. These receptors were collected from a man aged 18-30 years in good health. The CDR3 runs from the conserved cysteine through the conserved F or W. D genes are given only for firm matches. Clone size is not always given. Where it is, it says once, few, many or a class for expanded clones.

DNA	CDR3	D	V	J	size
TGTGCTAGCAGCTTAGAGGTGGGGGGCGGAGATACGCAGTATTTT	CASSLEVGGGDTQYF	-	TRBV7-7	TRBJ2-3	-
TGTGCCAGCAGTTTAGCCCCCAGCGGTGAGCAGTTCTTC	CASSLAPSGEQFF	-	TRBV27	TRBJ2-1	-
TGTGCCAGCAGTTACTCGAGAAGGGGAGGTGACTATGGCTACACCTTC	CASSYSRRGGDYGYTF	-	TRBV6-5	TRBJ1-2	-
TGTGCCAGCTCACCGGGGCAGGGGTATCTCAATGAGCAGTTCTTC	CASSPGQGYLNEQFF	-	TRBV18	TRBJ2-1	-
TGTGCCAGCAGCCAAGAGGGCCAGAGCTCCTATAATTCACCCCTCCACTTT	CASSQEGQSSYNSPLHF	-	TRBV4-2	TRBJ1-6	-
TGCGCCAGCAGCCTCAGCGTGGAGGGCCCGCAGTATTTT	CASSLSVEGPQYF	-	TRBV5-1	TRBJ2-3	once
TGTGCCAGCAGCTTAGGTGAGAAACGCACAGATACGCAGTATTTT	CASSLGEKRTDTQYF	-	TRBV7-2	TRBJ2-3	-
TGTGCCTGGGCTGGGAACACTGAAGCTTTCTTT	CAWAGNTEAFF	-	TRBV30	TRBJ1-1	-
TGCGCCAGAAACTTACCTTGGCAGGGCGGTGAAAAACTGTTTTTT	CARNLPWQGGEKLFF	-	TRBV23-1	TRBJ1-4	-
TGTGCCAGCATCACGGACAGGGCTAATTACGAGCAGTACTTC	CASITDRANYEQYF	TRBD1	TRBV6-1	TRBJ2-7	-
TGTGCCGGAGCGGGACTGACTTCCTACGAGCAGTACTTC	CAGAGLTSYEQYF	TRBD2	TRBV7-9	TRBJ2-7	-
TGTGCCAGCAGTTCCGGGACAGGGGTCCCCTACGAGCAGTACTTC	CASSSGTGVPYEQYF	TRBD1	TRBV6-5	TRBJ2-7	-
TGCGCCAGCAGTGAGGGGATGGACGAGCAGTACTTC	CASSEGMDEQYF	-	TRBV10-2	TRBJ2-7	-
TGTGCCAGCACTGCACAGGACTCCTACGAGCAGTACTTC	CASTAQDSYEQYF	-	TRBV2	TRBJ2-7	-
TGCGCCAGCAGCCAGCTGGGGGGGACAGATACGCAGTATTTT	CASSQLGGTDTQYF	TRBD2	TRBV4-1	TRBJ2-3	-
TGCGCCAGCAGAGAAAGCGGACTCCAGGACACTGAAGCTTTCTTT	CASRESGLQDTEAFF	-	TRBV4-1	TRBJ1-1	-
TGCGCCAGCAGCTGGGGGATGGACAGGGGAAATGATGGCTACACCTTC	CASSWGMDRGNDGYTF	TRBD1	TRBV5-1	TRBJ1-2	-
TGTGCCAGCAGTTTTTTTGTGGACATTGTATATCCAAATCAGCCCCAGCATTTT	CASSFFVDIVYPNQPQHF	-	TRBV28	TRBJ1-5	-
TGTGCCAGCAGCGTAGACCCCCGGACAGGGGGCTGGGAGACCCAGTACTTC	CASSVDPRTGGWETQYF	TRBD1	TRBV9	TRBJ2-5	-
TGCGCCAGCAGCCAAGATACGGAGGGTCCCTACGAGCAGTACTTC	CASSQDTEGPYEQYF	-	TRBV4-3	TRBJ2-7	-
TGTGCCTGGAGTGTAGGAGGCAGCTACGAGCAGTACTTC	CAWSVGGSYEQYF	-	TRBV30	TRBJ2-7	-
TGTGCCAGCAGTTTATCGCCCGCCGGGACAGCTAACTATGGCTACACCTTC	CASSLSPAGTANYGYTF	TRBD1	TRBV27	TRBJ1-2	-
TGCGCCAGCAGCCAAGTTGCTAGCGGGGAGACCCAGTACTTC	CASSQVASGETQYF	TRBD2	TRBV4-1	TRBJ2-5	-
TGTGCCAGCAGCCCAAGGACAGGGGGAGTCTATGGCTACACCTTC	CASSPRTGGVYGYTF	TRBD1	TRBV9	TRBJ1-2	-
TGTGCCAGCAGCTTAGGGGAGTCAAGCACTGAAGCTTTCTTT	CASSLGESSTEAFF	-	TRBV11-2	TRBJ1-1	-
TGTGCCAGCAGCCTCCTAGGGGGCTACGAGCAGTACTTC	CASSLLGGYEQYF	-	TRBV14	TRBJ2-7	-
TGCGCCAGCTCCCCGGGACAGGGGTTCCAGAATGAGCAGTTCTTC	CASSPGQGFQNEQFF	TRBD1	TRBV4-1	TRBJ2-1	-
TGTGCCAGCAGTTACCTCCGGGACAGGCGAACCTACGAGCAGTACTTC	CASSYLRDRRTYEQYF	TRBD1	TRBV6-4	TRBJ2-7	once
TGTGCCAGCGGACCGGGACTCCACTCCTACGAGCAGTACTTC	CASGPGLHSYEQYF	-	TRBV27	TRBJ2-7	-
TGTGCCAGCAGCTTAGTAGCAGCAACTAATGAAAAACTGTTTTTT	CASSLVAATNEKLFF	-	TRBV7-9	TRBJ1-4	-
TGTGCCAGCAGCCCTCTGAAGGGCGGAGAAGAGACCCAGTACTTC	CASSPLKGGEETQYF	-	TRBV6-6	TRBJ2-5	-
TGTGCCAGCAGTAGACAGGTGACCTACGAGCAGTACTTC	CASSRQVTYEQYF	-	TRBV6-5	TRBJ2-7	-
TGCGCCAGCAGCCAAGATCTGTCGCAGGGGTCCCAAGAGACCCAGTACTTC	CASSQDLSQGSQETQYF	-	TRBV4-3	TRBJ2-5	-
TGTGCCAGCAGCCCAGACGCCCTAGCCGGGGAGCTGTTTTTT	CASSPDALAGELFF	-	TRBV11-2	TRBJ2-2	-
TGTGCCAGCGCCGGGACCGATGAAAAACTGTTTTTT	CASAGTDEKLFF	-	TRBV6-1	TRBJ1-4	-
TGCGCCAGCAGCCAAGGCGGACTTGGGTGGGCTGAAGCTTTCTTT	CASSQGGLGWAEAFF	-	TRBV4-1	TRBJ1-1	-